This T cell receptor (beta chain) came from a study of T cell responses to AZD1222 COVID-19 vaccine. General study findings and limits: Repertoire collection took place solely once the T cell response had peaked. Of the AZD1222 recipients, only 5 or 6 were seropositive at baseline.

The CDR3 contains 10 residues. Per germline, CDR1 DFQATT and CDR2 SNEGSKA (reference sequence). Trimming stripped 5 bases from V and 11 bases from J, with 12 bases between. The repertoire was sequenced with immunoSEQ multiplex PCR; TCRdb's copy has only in-frame clones and lacks some. This sample has about 110,000 clones; about 95% occur once, and the top ten carry 2.9%. Comments on this clone: As yet, its antigen is unknown.

The material was peripheral blood, obtained 28 days after the second AZD1222 dose. The receptor comes from an adult who received the AZD1222 COVID-19 vaccine. V usage is TRBV20-1 and J usage is TRBJ1-1; D not resolved. CDR3 in DNA: TGCAGTGCTGACCTAACCAGGGCTTTCTTT. This gives the protein CSADLTRAFF.